This T cell receptor (beta chain) was sequenced in a study of blood T cell repertoires in COVID-19. The Seattle patients, enrolled during active infection, were followed longitudinally. In the source study's methods: Amplification from reference gene primers served as the basis for estimated nucleated cell counts. TCRdb keeps only in-frame clones here, not all; method: immunoSEQ multiplex PCR. D and trimming were read from the DNA, whereas the V and J calls and clone size are those reported in that table. Among about 180,000 clones listed, about 88% were seen once. Sample: peripheral blood. This receptor was taken from a man aged 55 to 70 with COVID-19, enrolled during active disease.

CDR3 loop: CASSPPRGRREAFF. The CDR3 DNA sequence: TGTGCCAGCTCACCACCCAGGGGCCGGAGGGAAGCTTTCTTT. The rearrangement links TRBV18 to TRBJ1-1; D possibly corresponds to TRBD1 (6 bases). The germline CDR1 and CDR2 sequences are KGHSH and LQKENI. With 0 bases removed from V and 8 bases from J, the gap between germline ends came to 13 bases. This CDR3 is built from 14 residues.